The following is a TCR beta chain sequence with its context. Its target is unknown. According to the study, TCR beta libraries were built with iRepertoire HTBI primers and CDR3-region Arm-PCR. TCRdb processed the multiplex PCR reads anew with MiXCR; each CDR3 protein has one entry. Found here are about 400,000 distinct CDR3 sequences, less than 25% of them singletons; the top ten hold around 20%. This sample is part of a study of regulatory T cells in long-lasting Graves disease. Background on the study: Disease was considered persistent Graves' disease after over 5 years of antithyroid drugs (with positive TSH receptor antibodies). Study-level points and caveats: Persistent disease preferred TRBV28, TRBJ1-2 and TRBJ2-5; new disease, TRBV20-1 and TRBJ2-1.

Germline lookup yields CDR1 SGHRS and CDR2 YFSETQ. This CDR3 has 15 residues. Losses at the gene ends were 3 bases for V and 4 bases for J; bases not matched to a gene: 9. The time point here: persistent/refractory GD, antithyroid drugs over 5 years with positive TRAb. Following extraction of RNA from PBMCs, that RNA was used to make the TCR library. Patients were enrolled at an endocrinology department in Xi'an, China. This clonotype was obtained from a female donor with Graves disease. The V gene is TRBV5-1, the J gene TRBJ1-2; 7 bases are a match to TRBD1. The source was peripheral blood mononuclear cells (PBMCs), collected when the disease was refractory, from a patient treated with antithyroid drugs. The DNA of the CDR3 is TGCGCCAGCAGCTCCACGGAAGGGGGCTTCTATGGCTACACCTTC. This sequence encodes CASSSTEGGFYGYTF.